The clone carrying this T cell receptor (beta chain) was detected only a few times. Antigen: not known. The junction does not match germline at one end; this may be a read error. The sample has other DNA sequences that encode this CDR3 too. The authors extracted RNA and reverse transcribed it into cDNA as the sequencing template. TCRdb keeps only in-frame clones here, not all; method: immunoSEQ multiplex PCR. The repertoire includes a few hundred thousand clones, approximately 53% of them detected once, and approximately 4.9% sits in the top ten. Per germline, CDR1 MGHRA and CDR2 YSYEKL. This CDR3 has 15 amino acids. This specimen comes from a study of CD8+ T cells in alopecia areata. General study points: Scalp sample sequencing also detects resident alphabeta T cells of normal skin. TCR sharing across patients was less clear than in mice, possibly HLA-related. Higher clonality than in normal scalp was seen in lesional scalp, especially alopecia totalis/universalis.

J is TRBJ2-3 and V is TRBV4-1; TRBD2 is a possible D gene (6 bases). Sequenced input: CD8+ T cells sorted from blood. This receptor was taken from a human donor in good health. CDR3 coding DNA: TGTGCCAGCAGCCGAGGAACGGGAGATAGCGATACGCAGTATTTT. It yields the protein CASSRGTGDSDTQYF.